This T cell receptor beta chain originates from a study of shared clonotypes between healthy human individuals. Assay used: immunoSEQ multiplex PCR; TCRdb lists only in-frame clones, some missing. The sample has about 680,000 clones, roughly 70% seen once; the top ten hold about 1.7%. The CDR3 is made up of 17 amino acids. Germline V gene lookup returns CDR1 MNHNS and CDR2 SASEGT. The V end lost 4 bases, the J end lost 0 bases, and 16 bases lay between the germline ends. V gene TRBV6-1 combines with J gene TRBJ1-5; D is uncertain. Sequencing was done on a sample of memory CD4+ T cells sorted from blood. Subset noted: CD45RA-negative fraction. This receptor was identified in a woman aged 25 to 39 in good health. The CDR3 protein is CASSGTFSIYSNQPQHF. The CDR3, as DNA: TGTGCCAGCAGTGGGACTTTCTCGATCTATAGCAATCAGCCCCAGCATTTT.